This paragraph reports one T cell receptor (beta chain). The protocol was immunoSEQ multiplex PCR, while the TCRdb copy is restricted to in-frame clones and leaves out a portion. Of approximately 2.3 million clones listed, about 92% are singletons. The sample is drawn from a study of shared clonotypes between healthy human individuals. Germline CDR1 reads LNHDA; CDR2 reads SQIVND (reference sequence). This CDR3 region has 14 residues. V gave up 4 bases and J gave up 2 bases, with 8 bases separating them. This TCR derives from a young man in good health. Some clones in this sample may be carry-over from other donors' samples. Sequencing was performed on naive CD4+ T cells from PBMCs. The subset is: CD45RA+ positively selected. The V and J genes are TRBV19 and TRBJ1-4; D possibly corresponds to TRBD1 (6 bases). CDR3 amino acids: CASSTRGTNEKLFF. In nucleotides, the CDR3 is TGTGCCAGTAGTACTAGGGGGACTAATGAAAAACTGTTTTTT.